This T cell receptor beta chain was recorded in a study of shared clonotypes between healthy human individuals. Only Caucasian adults living in Nashville, Tennessee made up the donor group. Evenly divided among several immunoSEQ plates was the genomic DNA of each subset. Here immunoSEQ multiplex PCR was the method, and the copy in TCRdb shows in-frame clones only, minus some. This sample has some 2.1 million clones; 85% to 95% occur once, and the top ten carry roughly 0.13%. The CDR3 is made up of 16 amino acids. Trimming at V came to 5 bases and at J to 4 bases, leaving 11 bases not matched to a gene. Looked up from germline, CDR1 is SGHTA and CDR2 is FQGTGA.

The source of this sequence is a man aged 18 to 29 in good health. Sequenced input: naive CD4+ T cells sorted from blood. Specified subset: CD45RA+ positively selected. V and J are TRBV7-3 and TRBJ2-1; 7 bases agree with TRBD1. The CDR3 loop reads CASSPSTGATYNEQFF. In nucleotides, the CDR3 is TGTGCCAGCAGCCCCAGTACAGGGGCAACTTACAATGAGCAGTTCTTC.